The next 24 T cell receptor beta chains were all read from a single sample in a study of CD8+CD57+ T cells in acquired aplastic anemia. Genomic DNA, serving as template, underwent TCR beta VDJ and CDR3 profiling. A single record per CDR3 protein comes from TCRdb applying MiXCR to the reads. The data show 200,000 to 300,000 distinct CDR3 sequences, with more than 45% seen just once and 7% to 10% held by the top ten. Selection for sequencing was limited to patients who had shown CD8+CD57+ cell expansion by flow cytometry. Sequencing used sorted CD4+, CD8+, or CD8+CD57+ T cells (not recorded which) from PBMCs. Every receptor here comes from a human donor with aplastic anemia.

This clonotype came up many times. The chain joins TRBV10-1 to TRBJ1-1; TRBD1 might be the D (5 bases). The CDR3 runs 14 residues. Germline values: CDR1 WNHNN, CDR2 SYGVQD (reference sequence). The V end was cut by 6 bases, the J end by 6 bases, with 17 bases between. CDR3 in amino acids: CASSDGTEAPEAFF. Here the CDR3 DNA reads TGCGCCAGCAGCGACGGGACCGAAGCCCCTGAAGCTTTCTTT.

The V call is TRBV5-6, the J call TRBJ1-2; 7 bases map to TRBD1. After removal of 2 bases from V and 6 bases from J, the junction contained 4 bases not matched to a gene. The V gene's germline CDR1 is SGHDT and CDR2 YYEEEE. The CDR3 has 13 residues. CDR3 bases: TGTGCCAGCAGCTTAAGACAGGGCGATGGCTACACCTTC. Its translation is CASSLRQGDGYTF.

This sequence joins TRBV29-1 and TRBJ1-1, with 7 bases aligning to TRBD1. The CDR3 sequence is 12 residues long. Looked up from germline, CDR1 is SQVTM and CDR2 is ANQGSEA. The ends lost 6 bases at V and 5 bases at J; junction bases unmatched: 6. The CDR3 bases are TGCAGCGTGGGGACAGTTGATACTGAAGCTTTCTTT. Translation gives CSVGTVDTEAFF. Drawing the rest from reference TRBV29-1 and TRBJ1-1, the complete variable domain is SAVISQKPSRDICQRGTSLTIQCQVDSQVTMMFWYRQQPGQSLTLIATANQGSEATYESGFVIDKFPISRPNLTFSTLTVSNMSPEDSSIYLCSVGTVDTEAFFGQGTRLTVV.

The chain carries TRBV11-2 and TRBJ1-1, with no clear D. Germline CDR1 reads SGHAT; CDR2 reads FQNNGV. The length of the CDR3 is 13 residues. V gave up 5 bases and J gave up 2 bases, with 9 bases separating them. The CDR3 region is CASSREENTEAFF. DNA for the CDR3: TGTGCCAGCAGCCGAGAGGAAAACACTGAAGCTTTCTTT.

This clonotype was picked up many times. The V and J genes are TRBV5-6 and TRBJ1-6; 8 bases fit TRBD1. The V gene end was trimmed by 3 bases and the J gene end by 5 bases; junction bases not matched to a gene: 4. The CDR3 extends over 15 amino acids. Germline-derived CDR1 and CDR2 are SGHDT and YYEEEE. The CDR3 DNA sequence: TGTGCCAGCAGCTCCGAGGGACAGGATAATTCACCCCTCCACTTT. It translates to CASSSEGQDNSPLHF.

This clonotype turned up a few times. A much larger clone is a single base away; this may be a read error. The CDR3 ends on some other residue instead of the conserved phenylalanine or tryptophan, so this is likely a read error. J is TRBJ2-1 and V is TRBV9; 8 bases fit TRBD2. CDR3 length: 14 amino acids. The V and J ends lost 3 bases and 8 bases, in that order; junction bases with no gene match: 7. In germline, CDR1 is SGDLS, CDR2 YYNGEE. This CDR3 is CASSGERGSYEQFS. The DNA for the CDR3 is TGTGCCAGCAGCGGGGAGCGGGGGTCCTATGAGCAGTTCTCC.

CDR3 residues: CASSLFGFGGNTIYF. The CDR3 DNA reads TGTGCCAGCAGTTTATTCGGTTTTGGAGGAAACACCATATATTTT. The chain carries TRBV12-3 or TRBV12-4 and TRBJ1-3; D is ambiguous. This CDR3 is 15 amino acids long. V was cut by 2 bases and J by 4 bases, with 12 bases left in between.

The chain employs TRBV5-1 and TRBJ2-4; 11 bases align to TRBD1. The J segment lost 8 bases and the V segment lost 4 bases, leaving 8 bases of the junction unmatched. This CDR3 spans 15 amino acids. Germline loops: CDR1 SGHRS, CDR2 YFSETQ. CDR3 protein: CASSQGDRGTDIQYF. The CDR3 DNA reads TGCGCCAGCAGCCAAGGGGACAGGGGGACGGACATTCAGTACTTC.

This clonotype was detected many times. The V gene is TRBV6-1, the J gene TRBJ1-4; D gene uncertain. This CDR3 spans 13 amino acids. Germline V gene lookup returns CDR1 MNHNS and CDR2 SASEGT. Trimming took 8 bases from V and 7 from J, leaving 14 bases between them. Here the CDR3 DNA reads TGTGCCAGCTGGGGTACGGAGGGTGAAAAACTGTTTTTT. It encodes CASWGTEGEKLFF.

This clonotype was observed at least ten times. This rearrangement joins TRBV24-1 to TRBJ2-1; 7 bases are a match to TRBD1. With V trimmed by 1 base and J by 8 bases, 7 bases remained unmatched. Germline CDR1 reads KGHDR; CDR2 reads SFDVKD. The CDR3 length is 15 residues. The CDR3 coding sequence is TGTGCCACCAGTGATTTTGGGGCAGGGGGTTATGAGCAGTTCTTC. Its protein product is CATSDFGAGGYEQFF.

The rearrangement links TRBV12-5 to TRBJ2-5, with D possibly matching TRBD2 (5 bases). Germline CDR1 and CDR2: LGHNT and FRNRAP. The CDR3 contains 11 residues. V was cut by 7 bases and J by 5 bases, with 8 bases left in between. In nucleotides, the CDR3 is TGTGCTAGTGCCTCGGGGGAGACCCAGTACTTC. Its translation: CASASGETQYF.

The rearrangement uses TRBV9 and TRBJ2-3; 12 bases match TRBD2. The V gene's germline CDR1 is SGDLS and CDR2 YYNGEE. After removal of 0 bases from V and 11 bases from J, the junction contained 13 bases not matched to a gene. The length of the CDR3 is 17 residues. CDR3 nucleotides: TGTGCCAGCAGCGTAGCTACCGGGACTAGCGGGTACAATGAGCAGTATTTT. It specifies CASSVATGTSGYNEQYF.

This clonotype has at least ten counts. The genes are TRBV2 and TRBJ2-1, with TRBD2 matching 13 bases. Trimming cost V 6 bases and J 9 bases; bases outside gene matches: 11. The CDR3 sequence is 16 residues long. The germline V gene encodes CDR1 SNHLY and CDR2 FYNNEI. The CDR3 DNA reads TGTGCCAGCAGCTTAGTGACTAGCGGGAGGTATATTGAGCAGTTCTTC. Amino acid sequence: CASSLVTSGRYIEQFF.

This clonotype was seen more than once but under ten times. The J gene is TRBJ2-7, the V gene TRBV28; weak D call: TRBD1 (6 bases). This CDR3 comprises 14 residues. Trimming removed 2 bases at V and 2 bases at J, with 10 bases between. Germline V CDR1 and CDR2: MDHEN, SYDVKM. The CDR3 sequence is CASSLTQGTYEQYF. CDR3 DNA: TGTGCCAGCAGTTTAACCCAGGGGACCTACGAGCAGTACTTC.

This chain uses TRBV9 with TRBJ2-1; 7 bases line up with TRBD2. CDR1 and CDR2 (germline): SGDLS, YYNGEE. V was pared by 0 bases and J by 10 bases, with 13 bases of the junction left unmatched. CDR3 length equals 16 residues. The CDR3 DNA reads TGTGCCAGCAGCGTAGACGGGCTAGCGGAACAAAGGGAGCAGTTCTTC. This sequence encodes CASSVDGLAEQREQFF.

The chain employs TRBV30 and TRBJ2-6; weak D call: TRBD1 (6 bases). CDR3 size: 15 residues. The V gene lost 8 bases and the J gene lost 2 bases, with 16 bases spanning the gap. Germline V gene data show CDR1 as GTSNPN and CDR2 as SVGIG (reference sequence). The CDR3 here is CASNRDRAGANVLTF. The CDR3 DNA is TGTGCCAGTAACAGGGACCGGGCTGGGGCCAACGTCCTGACTTTC.

The chain couples TRBV24-1 to TRBJ2-3; TRBD2 matches at 7 bases. J gave up 4 bases and V 4 bases, and 7 bases lay outside the gene matches. The CDR3 extends over 15 amino acids. Germline V gene lookup returns CDR1 KGHDR and CDR2 SFDVKD. CDR3 protein: CATSERHRGADTQYF. The DNA for the CDR3 is TGTGCCACCAGTGAACGTCACCGGGGGGCAGATACGCAGTATTTT.

The genes are TRBV25-1 and TRBJ2-5; 10 bases align to TRBD2. Germline assignment: CDR1 MGHDK and CDR2 SYGVNS. V trimming: 5 bases; J trimming: 1 base; junction bases outside the gene matches: 7. This CDR3 has 16 amino acids. Here the CDR3 reads CASSPWTSGGQETQYF. CDR3 bases: TGTGCCAGCAGTCCCTGGACTAGCGGAGGCCAAGAGACCCAGTACTTC.

Only a few counts were recorded for this clonotype. This may stem from a read error, because a much larger clone lies one nucleotide away. This sequence joins TRBV7-6 and TRBJ2-7; D is undetermined. The germline V gene has CDR1 SGHVS and CDR2 FNYEAQ. The CDR3 consists of 15 residues. The CDR3 region is CASSFYLGFTYGQYF. The DNA of the CDR3 is TGTGCCAGCAGCTTTTATCTGGGGTTCACCTACGGGCAGTACTTC.

This clonotype was detected ten times or more. V gene TRBV10-2 combines with J gene TRBJ1-4, with D possibly matching TRBD1 (6 bases). The CDR3 sequence is 17 residues long. The germline gives CDR1 WSHSY, CDR2 SAAADI. Trimming shortened V by 11 bases and J by 0 bases, and 22 bases separated the two germline ends. CDR3 region: CASQGIGGGATNEKLFF. CDR3 in DNA: TGCGCCTCCCAAGGGATAGGGGGAGGTGCAACTAATGAAAAACTGTTTTTT.

V usage is TRBV6-5 and J usage is TRBJ2-7; 7 bases align to TRBD1. V lost 8 bases, J lost 5 bases, and 6 bases stayed unmatched. Germline loops: CDR1 MNHEY, CDR2 SVGAGI. The length of the CDR3 is 12 residues. CDR3 bases: TGTGCCAGCGGGCAGGGGGTCGACGAGCAGTACTTC. The encoded protein is CASGQGVDEQYF.

This clonotype is a singleton in its sample. One end of the junction is discordant with germline, which a read error may explain. The chain couples TRBV7-8 to TRBJ2-2; tentatively, D is TRBD2 (5 bases). The germline V gene has CDR1 SGHVS and CDR2 FQNEAQ. The CDR3 is 13 amino acids. Here the CDR3 reads CASSLGGDGEQFF. The CDR3 nucleotides read TGTGCCAGCAGCTTAGGCGGTGACGGGGAGCAGTTTTTT.

V and J are TRBV4-1 and TRBJ1-4; D might be TRBD1 (5 bases). The CDR3 sequence is 13 residues long. Trimming stripped 4 bases from V and 8 bases from J, with 11 bases between. Germline V CDR1 and CDR2: MGHRA, YSYEKL. In DNA, the CDR3 is TGCGCCAGCAGCCTAGGACAAGAGGAAAAACTGTTTTTT. It translates to CASSLGQEEKLFF.

J is TRBJ1-2 and V is TRBV29-1, with D perhaps matching TRBD1 (5 bases). This CDR3 comprises 12 residues. CDR1 is SQVTM and CDR2 is ANQGSEA in the germline V gene. Trimming took off 3 bases at V and 8 bases at J, with 13 bases between the two ends. CDR3 residues: CSVDGQGRGYTF. The CDR3 DNA follows: TGCAGCGTTGACGGCCAGGGAAGGGGCTACACCTTC. The full variable domain, with the rest looked up from reference TRBV29-1 and TRBJ1-2, is SAVISQKPSRDICQRGTSLTIQCQVDSQVTMMFWYRQQPGQSLTLIATANQGSEATYESGFVIDKFPISRPNLTFSTLTVSNMSPEDSSIYLCSVDGQGRGYTFGSGTRLTVV.